Listed below are T cell receptor beta chains from one sample, sequenced in a study of cytomegalovirus exposure and HLA in healthy donors. Using immunoSEQ multiplex PCR, the repertoire was profiled, and TCRdb retains in-frame clones only, with some absent. The sample records about 220,000 clones, about 90% being singletons. The sequencing input was PBMCs. Every receptor here comes from a woman in her late teens or twenties in good health and CMV-seronegative. CDR3s include the opening cysteine and the closing phenylalanine or tryptophan. The order of the fields is J gene, D gene, clone size, V gene, CDR3 DNA, CDR3 protein. A D gene is named only where the DNA matches it firmly. Size values are once, few and many counts, or a class for expanded clones, and some rows have none.

TRBJ2-1 TRBD2 . TRBV14 TGTGCCAGCAGCCAAGTAGTAACTAGCGGGAGGCGGTCCCACAATGAGCAGTTCTTC CASSQVVTSGRRSHNEQFF
TRBJ1-2 TRBD1 once TRBV4-3 TGCGCCAGCAGCCAAGCCGGACAGGGTGCGGGTGGCTACACCTTC CASSQAGQGAGGYTF
TRBJ2-5 TRBD1 . TRBV6-6 TGTGCCAGCAGTTTATTACAGGGGCAAGAGACCCAGTACTTC CASSLLQGQETQYF
TRBJ2-7 TRBD1 . TRBV28 TGTGCCAGCAGTCTGACAGGGGTCAACTCCTACGAGCAGTACTTC CASSLTGVNSYEQYF
TRBJ2-1 . . TRBV30 TGTGCCTGGAGTGGAACGGGCAATGAGCAGTTCTTC CAWSGTGNEQFF
TRBJ2-7 TRBD2 . TRBV5-1 TGCGCCAGCAGCCAAGCTAGCGGGAGTACTTCCTACGAGCAGTACTTC CASSQASGSTSYEQYF
TRBJ2-5 . . TRBV2 TGTGCCAGCAGTGCCGGGGCGGGGACGGGGGAGACCCAGTACTTC CASSAGAGTGETQYF
TRBJ2-1 TRBD2 . TRBV5-1 TGCGCCAGCAGCCCCGGGACTAGCGGCAACAATGAGCAGTTCTTC CASSPGTSGNNEQFF
TRBJ2-1 TRBD2 . TRBV28 TGTGCCAGCAGAAGCCCCGGGACTAGCGCGGCCTACAATGAGCAGTTCTTC CASRSPGTSAAYNEQFF
TRBJ2-3 TRBD2 . TRBV5-1 TGCGCCAGCAGCTTGGGGAGGGGACTAGCGTTTGGGACAGATACGCAGTATTTT CASSLGRGLAFGTDTQYF
TRBJ1-5 TRBD1 . TRBV30 TGTGCCTGGAGGGACAGGGGGCGTAACAATCAGCCCCAGCATTTT CAWRDRGRNNQPQHF
TRBJ2-1 . few TRBV19 TGTGCCAGTAGTATCCGGGACTCCAATGAGCAGTTCTTC CASSIRDSNEQFF
TRBJ2-1 TRBD2 . TRBV9 TGTGCCAGCAGCTCCGGACTAGCGGGAGGCGGGTCCTACAATGAGCAGTTCTTC CASSSGLAGGGSYNEQFF
TRBJ2-1 TRBD2 . TRBV5-1 TGCGCCAGCAGTATACAGCCTAGCGGGACCTCCTACAATGAGCAGTTCTTC CASSIQPSGTSYNEQFF
TRBJ1-2 . . TRBV12-5 TGTGCTAGTGGTACCTCTGGGTCAGGGTCTAACTATGGCTACACCTTC CASGTSGSGSNYGYTF
TRBJ2-5 . . TRBV4-1 TGCGCCAGCAGCCAAGAAGTAGGAGCTGAGACCCAGTACTTC CASSQEVGAETQYF
TRBJ2-7 . . TRBV6-1 TGTGCCGCGTCCGGAGCCTATTCCGAGCAGTACTTC CAASGAYSEQYF
TRBJ2-3 . . TRBV19 TGTGCCAGTAGGGAGGGGCTCACAGATACGCAGTATTTT CASREGLTDTQYF
TRBJ2-3 TRBD1 . TRBV5-4 TGTGCCAGCAGCCCCAGACAGGGGAGCACAGATACGCAGTATTTT CASSPRQGSTDTQYF
TRBJ2-1 TRBD2 . TRBV19 TGTGCCAGTAGGGGACTAGCGGGAGGGGGATACAATGAGCAGTTCTTC CASRGLAGGGYNEQFF
TRBJ2-7 TRBD2 . TRBV28 TGTGCCAGCAGCGCTAGCGGGGAATATTGGCAGTACTTC CASSASGEYWQYF
TRBJ1-4 . . TRBV5-1 TGCGCCAGCAGCTTGGGACAGATAACTAATGAAAAACTGTTTTTT CASSLGQITNEKLFF
TRBJ2-1 TRBD1 . TRBV28 TGTGCCAGCAGCCCGGGACAGGGGGACTACAATGAGCAGTTCTTC CASSPGQGDYNEQFF
TRBJ2-7 TRBD2 . TRBV28 TGTGCCACCCTGGACCAGCGGGAGACCTACGAGCAGTACTTC CATLDQRETYEQYF
TRBJ2-2 . . TRBV28 TGTGCCAGCTGGGGGGCAGGGGGTTTCACCGGGGAGCTGTTTTTT CASWGAGGFTGELFF
TRBJ1-2 TRBD1 . TRBV5-4 TGTGCCAGCAGCCAGCCGCGACAGGGCGTTTCTAACTATGGCTACACCTTC CASSQPRQGVSNYGYTF
TRBJ1-1 . . TRBV10-3 TGTGCCATCAGTGCCCAGGGGAACACTGAAGCTTTCTTT CAISAQGNTEAFF
TRBJ1-1 . . TRBV6-4 TGTGCCAGCAGTGCCGAGACAGCCACTGAAGCTTTCTTT CASSAETATEAFF
TRBJ1-4 . . TRBV6-1 TGTGCCAGCAGTGAAGGCGCAACTAATGAAAAACTGTTTTTT CASSEGATNEKLFF
TRBJ2-7 TRBD2 . TRBV28 TGTGCCAGCACGGGCGGGAGTCCTGGCGAGCAGTACTTC CASTGGSPGEQYF
TRBJ1-2 . . TRBV14 TGTGCCAGCAGCCCCTCCCGGTATGGCTACACCTTC CASSPSRYGYTF
TRBJ2-3 . . TRBV7-9 TGTGCCAGCAGCGGCCCAAACACAGATACGCAGTATTTT CASSGPNTDTQYF
TRBJ1-1 TRBD1 . TRBV10-3 TGTGCCATCGGGGTAGCGCGGGGGACAGGGACGAACACTGAAGCTTTCTTT CAIGVARGTGTNTEAFF
TRBJ1-1 . . TRBV28 TGTGCCAGCCGTTACCGTCCGGGAGTGGCTTCAGGGTGGACTGAAGCTTTCTTT CASRYRPGVASGWTEAFF
TRBJ2-7 . . TRBV29-1 TGCAGCGTCAAGGGCGGGCACTCCTACGAGCAGTACTTC CSVKGGHSYEQYF
TRBJ2-7 TRBD2 few TRBV5-4 TGTGCCAGCAGTAAGACTAGCGGGAGCCACGAGCAGTACTTC CASSKTSGSHEQYF
TRBJ1-2 . . TRBV7-3 TGTGCCAGCAGCTTCTCCGACAGCAGGGCCCCTTATGGCTACACCTTC CASSFSDSRAPYGYTF
TRBJ2-5 TRBD2 . TRBV6-1 TGTGCCAGCAGTGAAGCGACGGGAGGCCAAGAGACCCAGTACTTC CASSEATGGQETQYF
TRBJ1-2 . . TRBV7-2 TGTGCCAGCAGTCCCAGGAGGGGGGGAAGAAACTATGGCTACACCTTC CASSPRRGGRNYGYTF
TRBJ1-1 TRBD1 . TRBV4-1 TGCGCCAGCAGCCAAGTTGCCGACAGGGTGAACACTGAAGCTTTCTTT CASSQVADRVNTEAFF
TRBJ1-2 TRBD1 . TRBV6-5 TGTGCCAGCAGTGGGGACAGGGCTAACTATGGCTACACCTTC CASSGDRANYGYTF
TRBJ1-1 . . TRBV6-1 TGTGCCAGCAGTGGAACGAACAGGGTGAGGTACGGTGAAGCTTTCTTT CASSGTNRVRYGEAFF
TRBJ2-1 . . TRBV5-4 TGTGCCAGCAGCTCGAGCCGGGATATAAACAATGAGCAGTTCTTC CASSSSRDINNEQFF
TRBJ1-1 . once TRBV28 TGTGCCAGCAGTTTGTCTCCTCTCGCCCCGGGGGTTGATGAAGCTTTCTTT CASSLSPLAPGVDEAFF
TRBJ2-7 . few TRBV19 TGTGCAGCACGCGCGACAGGCTCCTACGAGCAGTACTTC CAARATGSYEQYF
TRBJ2-7 TRBD2 . TRBV6-5 TGTGCCAGCAGCCTTAGCGGGCGGCGGGAGCAGTACTTC CASSLSGRREQYF
TRBJ2-5 . . TRBV11-1 TGTGCCAGCAGCTTGGGACAAGTAGAGACCCAGTACTTC CASSLGQVETQYF
TRBJ2-3 TRBD2 once TRBV29-1 TGCAGCGCGGTAGCGGGAGACACAGATACGCAGTATTTT CSAVAGDTDTQYF
TRBJ2-1 . . TRBV5-1 TGCGCCAGCCAGGGGATCCCGAATGAGCAGTTCTTC CASQGIPNEQFF
TRBJ2-3 TRBD1 . TRBV5-1 TGCGCCAGCAGCCCAGACAGGGCTCCAGATACGCAGTATTTT CASSPDRAPDTQYF
TRBJ2-1 TRBD2 . TRBV27 TGTGCCAGCAGTGACGAACTAGCGGGGATATCCTACAATGAGCAGTTCTTC CASSDELAGISYNEQFF